This T cell receptor (beta chain) derives from a study of blood T cell repertoires in COVID-19. TCRdb's table, derived via immunoSEQ multiplex PCR, lists solely in-frame clones and lacks some. This repertoire shows roughly 180,000 clones, approximately 86% found once; its top ten account for roughly 8%. This clone is a singleton in its sample. Per the germline V gene, CDR1 is WSHSY and CDR2 is SAAADI. The CDR3 sequence is 14 residues long. Losses at the gene ends were 5 bases for V and 3 bases for J; bases not matched to a gene: 4. Sequencing was carried out using peripheral blood. The TCR originated in a man in his sixties with acute or convalescent COVID-19. V usage is TRBV10-2 and J usage is TRBJ2-3; 8 bases map to TRBD2. The CDR3, as DNA: TGCGCCAGCAGTAGCGGGAGTTGGACAGATACGCAGTATTTT. It codes for CASSSGSWTDTQYF.